Sequencing of this TCR beta chain was carried out in a study of shared clonotypes between healthy human individuals. Some clones are missing from TCRdb's copy, which holds only in-frame ones; the method was immunoSEQ multiplex PCR. The sample yields approximately 1,500,000 clones, approximately 98% seen once. Germline V CDR1 and CDR2: MNHNY, SVGAGI (reference sequence). The CDR3 loop spans 14 amino acids. V was pared by 2 bases and J by 5 bases, with 12 bases between. Donors were healthy HIV-negative adults without recently reported acute infections or vaccinations. This clonotype originated in a man aged 25 to 40 in good health. Sample: naive CD4+ T cells sorted from blood. The subset here: CD45RA+ positively selected. The rearrangement links TRBV6-6 to TRBJ2-5; D not resolved. The CDR3 nucleotides are TGTGCCAGCAGTTACGGATGGGTAGGGGAGACCCAGTACTTC. Amino acid sequence: CASSYGWVGETQYF.